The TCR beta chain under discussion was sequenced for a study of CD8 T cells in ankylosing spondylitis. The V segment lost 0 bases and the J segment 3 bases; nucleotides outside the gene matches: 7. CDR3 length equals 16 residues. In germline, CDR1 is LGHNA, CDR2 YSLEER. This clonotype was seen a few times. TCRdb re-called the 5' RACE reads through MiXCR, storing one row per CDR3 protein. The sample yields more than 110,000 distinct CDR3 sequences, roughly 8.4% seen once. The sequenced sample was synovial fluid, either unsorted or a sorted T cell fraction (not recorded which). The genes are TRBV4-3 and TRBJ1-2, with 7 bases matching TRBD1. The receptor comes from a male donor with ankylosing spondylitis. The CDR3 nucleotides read TGCGCCAGCAGCCAAGATTGGAACAGGGGATACTATGGCTACACCTTC. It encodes CASSQDWNRGYYGYTF.